These T cell receptor beta chains were read from a single sample in a study of Graves' ophthalmopathy and Graves' hyperthyroidism. TCRdb independently ran MiXCR on the multiplex PCR reads; one entry per CDR3 protein. The data contain around 1.1 million distinct CDR3 sequences, 35% to 40% of them singletons. The material sequenced was peripheral blood or thyroid tissue (not recorded which). The receptors stem from an adult man with Graves' hyperthyroidism. Both conserved end residues are part of each CDR3. D genes are given only for firm matches. Expanded clones get a size class; other rows say once, few or many, or leave the size out.

v_gene: TRBV7-2
j_gene: TRBJ2-7
d_gene: -
abundance: once
CDR3nt: TGTGCCAGCAGCGGGGGAGCGAGGAGGGATGAGCAGTACTTC
CDR3aa: CASSGGARRDEQYF

v_gene: TRBV7-2
j_gene: TRBJ1-4
d_gene: -
abundance: many
CDR3nt: TGTGCCAGCAGCCTCGATCCGGGAGCCCGCCGACCCCGACTGTTTTTT
CDR3aa: CASSLDPGARRPRLFF

v_gene: TRBV6-5
j_gene: TRBJ2-6
d_gene: -
abundance: few
CDR3nt: TGTGCCAGCAGTCAAACAGGTTTCGGAGGGGCCAACGTCCTGACTTTC
CDR3aa: CASSQTGFGGANVLTF

v_gene: TRBV7-9
j_gene: TRBJ1-1
d_gene: TRBD1
abundance: -
CDR3nt: TGTGCCAGCAGTTCTGTGACAGGGCCAGGGGCTTTCTTT
CDR3aa: CASSSVTGPGAFF

v_gene: TRBV11-2
j_gene: TRBJ2-7
d_gene: TRBD1
abundance: few
CDR3nt: TGTGCCAGCAGCGCGGGGACAGGGAAGACCTACGAGCAGTACTTC
CDR3aa: CASSAGTGKTYEQYF

v_gene: TRBV20-1
j_gene: TRBJ2-6
d_gene: TRBD1
abundance: once
CDR3nt: TGCAGTGCTAGAAAAGGACAGGGTAGGGCAGGGGCCAACGTCCTGACTTTC
CDR3aa: CSARKGQGRAGANVLTF

v_gene: TRBV25-1
j_gene: TRBJ2-7
d_gene: TRBD1
abundance: few
CDR3nt: TGTGCCAGCAGCAAGACAGGGGGAGGGCTGTACTTC
CDR3aa: CASSKTGGGLYF

v_gene: TRBV13
j_gene: TRBJ2-7
d_gene: TRBD2
abundance: -
CDR3nt: TGTGCCAGCAGCACCGGGAGGACCTACGAGCAGTACTTC
CDR3aa: CASSTGRTYEQYF

v_gene: TRBV2
j_gene: TRBJ2-7
d_gene: -
abundance: many
CDR3nt: TGTGCCAGCAGTGAAGCAGGACAGTACTCCTACGAGCAGTACTTC
CDR3aa: CASSEAGQYSYEQYF

v_gene: TRBV10-3
j_gene: TRBJ1-5
d_gene: TRBD1
abundance: -
CDR3nt: TGTGCCATCAGTGACAGCGGGGGGACAGGGCGCAATCAGCCCCAGCATTTT
CDR3aa: CAISDSGGTGRNQPQHF

v_gene: TRBV7-9
j_gene: TRBJ1-5
d_gene: -
abundance: -
CDR3nt: TGTGCCAGCAGCCCAGGCCCCCTGTGGGGGTCGGGTCAGCCCCAGCATTTT
CDR3aa: CASSPGPLWGSGQPQHF

v_gene: TRBV29-1
j_gene: TRBJ2-7
d_gene: TRBD1
abundance: many
CDR3nt: TGCAGCGTCAGGACAGGGGCGGTCAACGAGCAGTACTTC
CDR3aa: CSVRTGAVNEQYF

v_gene: TRBV7-2
j_gene: TRBJ2-7
d_gene: -
abundance: few
CDR3nt: TGTGCCAGCAGCCAAGGCATAGAGCAGTACTTC
CDR3aa: CASSQGIEQYF

v_gene: TRBV7-3
j_gene: TRBJ2-5
d_gene: -
abundance: many
CDR3nt: TGTGCCAGCCCCCTAAGGCTTTGGCGTCTCGAGACCCAGTACTTC
CDR3aa: CASPLRLWRLETQYF

v_gene: TRBV9
j_gene: TRBJ2-7
d_gene: TRBD1
abundance: -
CDR3nt: TGTGCCAGCAGCGGACAGGGTGGACCCTACGAGCAGTACTTC
CDR3aa: CASSGQGGPYEQYF

v_gene: TRBV5-6
j_gene: TRBJ1-5
d_gene: -
abundance: -
CDR3nt: TGTGCCAGCAGTCTTTCCGGGGGTCTCAATCAGCCCCAGCATTTT
CDR3aa: CASSLSGGLNQPQHF

v_gene: TRBV7-9
j_gene: TRBJ1-1
d_gene: -
abundance: many
CDR3nt: TGTGCCAGCAGCTCATTAGCTGACAGAACCATGAACACTGAAGCTTTCTTT
CDR3aa: CASSSLADRTMNTEAFF